The clone carrying this TCR beta chain was seen a handful of times. These data belong to a study of T cells in Graves' hyperthyroidism and ophthalmopathy. TCR beta CDR3 regions were amplified from RNA transcripts. A set of HTBI primers served as the primers for a first-round RT-PCR of the TCR CDR3. TCRdb reanalysed the multiplex PCR reads using MiXCR and keeps one entry per CDR3 protein. Of around 600,000 distinct CDR3 sequences detected, around 15% appear once; the ten largest clones hold 12%. Any patient presenting with uncontrolled infection, other autoimmune disease, pregnancy or lactation was left out. Each diagnosis was grounded in clinical symptoms, serum thyroxine and TRAb, thyroid ultrasound, and orbital computed tomography. The source is a woman aged 45-65 years with Graves' ophthalmopathy. The material sequenced was blood.

The CDR3 nucleotides are TGTGCCAGCAGTACCTACCAGGGTGGAAGCACAGATACGCAGTATTTT. Its translation: CASSTYQGGSTDTQYF. V gene TRBV6-2 or TRBV6-3 combines with J gene TRBJ2-3, with D perhaps TRBD1 (5 bases). Trimming pared 5 bases from V and 0 bases from J, leaving 15 bases between. The CDR3 has 16 residues. From germline, CDR1 is MNHEY and CDR2 SVGEGT.